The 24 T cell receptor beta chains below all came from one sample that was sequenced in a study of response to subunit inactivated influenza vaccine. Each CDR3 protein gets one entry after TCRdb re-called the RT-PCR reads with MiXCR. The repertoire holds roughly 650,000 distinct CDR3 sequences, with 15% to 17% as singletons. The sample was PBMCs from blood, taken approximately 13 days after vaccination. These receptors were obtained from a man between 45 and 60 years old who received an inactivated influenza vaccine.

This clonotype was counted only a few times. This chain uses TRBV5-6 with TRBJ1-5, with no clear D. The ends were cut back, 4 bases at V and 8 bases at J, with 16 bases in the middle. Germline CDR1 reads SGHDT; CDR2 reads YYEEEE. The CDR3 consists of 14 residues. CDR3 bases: TGTGCCAGCAGCCAAGGAGGCGTATCGGAGCCCCAGCATTTT. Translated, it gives CASSQGGVSEPQHF.

CDR3 loop: CASSPGLAVFNEQFF. CDR3 nucleotide sequence: TGCGCCAGCAGCCCTGGACTAGCGGTCTTCAATGAGCAGTTCTTC. The V and J genes are TRBV5-1 and TRBJ2-1; 10 nucleotides match TRBD2. This CDR3 spans 15 amino acids. After removal of 4 bases from V and 6 bases from J, the junction contained 7 bases not matched to a gene. Germline-derived CDR1 and CDR2 are SGHRS and YFSETQ.

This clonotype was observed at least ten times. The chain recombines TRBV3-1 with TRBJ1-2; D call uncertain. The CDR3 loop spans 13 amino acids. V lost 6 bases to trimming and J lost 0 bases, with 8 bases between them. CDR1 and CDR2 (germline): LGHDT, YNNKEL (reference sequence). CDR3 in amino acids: CASSPLTNYGYTF. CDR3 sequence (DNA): TGTGCCAGCAGTCCACTCACTAACTATGGCTACACCTTC.

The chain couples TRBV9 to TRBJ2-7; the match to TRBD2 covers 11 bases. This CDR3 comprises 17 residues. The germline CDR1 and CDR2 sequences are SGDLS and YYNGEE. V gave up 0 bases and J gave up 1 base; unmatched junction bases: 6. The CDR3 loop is CASSVGLAGGLSYEQYF. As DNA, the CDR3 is TGTGCCAGCAGCGTAGGGCTAGCGGGAGGATTATCCTACGAGCAGTACTTC.

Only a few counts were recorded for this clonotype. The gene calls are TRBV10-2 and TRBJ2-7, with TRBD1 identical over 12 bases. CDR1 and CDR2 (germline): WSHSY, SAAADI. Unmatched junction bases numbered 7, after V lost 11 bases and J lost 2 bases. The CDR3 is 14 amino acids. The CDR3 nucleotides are TGCGCCCCCGGGGGGGACAGGGGGCCCTACGAGCAGTACTTC. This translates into CAPGGDRGPYEQYF.

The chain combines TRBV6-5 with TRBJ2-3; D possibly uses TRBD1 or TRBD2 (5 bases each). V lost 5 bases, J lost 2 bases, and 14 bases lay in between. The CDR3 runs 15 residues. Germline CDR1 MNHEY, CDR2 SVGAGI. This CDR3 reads CASSTPGPITDTQYF. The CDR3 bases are TGTGCCAGCAGTACTCCGGGACCTATCACAGATACGCAGTATTTT.

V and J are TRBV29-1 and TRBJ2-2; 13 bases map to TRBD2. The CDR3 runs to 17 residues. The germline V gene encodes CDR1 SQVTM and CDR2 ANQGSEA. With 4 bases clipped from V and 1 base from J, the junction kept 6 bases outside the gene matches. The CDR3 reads CSVVGLAGALNTGELFF. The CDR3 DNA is TGCAGCGTTGTCGGACTAGCGGGGGCCCTGAACACCGGGGAGCTGTTTTTT.

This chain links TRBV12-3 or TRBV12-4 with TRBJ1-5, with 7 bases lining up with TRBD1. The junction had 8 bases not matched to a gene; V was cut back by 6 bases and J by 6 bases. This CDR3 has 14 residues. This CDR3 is CASRDQGGFQPQHF. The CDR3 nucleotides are TGTGCCAGCAGGGACCAGGGGGGGTTTCAGCCCCAGCATTTT.

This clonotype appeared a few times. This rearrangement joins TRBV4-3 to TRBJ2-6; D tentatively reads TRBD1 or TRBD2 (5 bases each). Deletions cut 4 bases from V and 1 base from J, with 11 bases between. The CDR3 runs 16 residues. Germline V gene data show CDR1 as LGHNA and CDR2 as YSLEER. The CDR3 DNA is TGCGCCAGCAGCCGGCGCTGGGGGTCTGGGGCCAACGTCCTGACTTTC. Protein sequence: CASSRRWGSGANVLTF.

Here the CDR3 reads CASSSRTGMGQPQHF. CDR3 bases: TGTGCCAGCAGCTCAAGGACAGGGATGGGTCAGCCCCAGCATTTT. The chain recombines TRBV12-3 or TRBV12-4 with TRBJ1-5; 8 positions agree with TRBD1. The CDR3 is made up of 15 amino acids. V dropped 6 bases and J dropped 6; count of bases not matched to a gene: 10.

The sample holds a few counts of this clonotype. CDR3 in DNA: TGTGCCAGCAGCGTAGGGCGGGGGGCGGGCACAGATACGCAGTATTTT. This sequence encodes CASSVGRGAGTDTQYF. V gene TRBV9 combines with J gene TRBJ2-3; 8 nucleotides agree with TRBD2. The CDR3 consists of 16 residues. V lost 0 bases to trimming and J lost 1 base; unmatched junction nucleotides: 4. Germline V gives CDR1 SGDLS, CDR2 YYNGEE.

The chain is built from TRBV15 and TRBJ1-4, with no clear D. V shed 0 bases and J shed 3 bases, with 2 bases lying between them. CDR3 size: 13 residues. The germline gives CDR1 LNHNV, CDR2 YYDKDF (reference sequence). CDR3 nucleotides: TGTGCCACCAGCAGAGAGCCTAATGAAAAACTGTTTTTT. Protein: CATSREPNEKLFF.

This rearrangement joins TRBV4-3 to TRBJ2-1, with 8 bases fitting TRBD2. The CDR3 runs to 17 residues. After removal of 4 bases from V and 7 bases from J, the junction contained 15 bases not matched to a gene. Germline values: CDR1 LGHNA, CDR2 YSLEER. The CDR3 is CASSLTSGGPARNEQFF. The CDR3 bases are TGCGCCAGCAGCCTAACTAGCGGCGGGCCCGCCCGGAATGAGCAGTTCTTC.

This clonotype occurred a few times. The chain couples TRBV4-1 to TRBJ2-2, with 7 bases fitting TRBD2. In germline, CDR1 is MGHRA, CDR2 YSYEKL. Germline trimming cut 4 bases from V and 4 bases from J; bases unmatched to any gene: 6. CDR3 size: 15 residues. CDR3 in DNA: TGCGCCAGCAGCCCCATAGCGGGCGTCACCGGGGAGCTGTTTTTT. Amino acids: CASSPIAGVTGELFF.

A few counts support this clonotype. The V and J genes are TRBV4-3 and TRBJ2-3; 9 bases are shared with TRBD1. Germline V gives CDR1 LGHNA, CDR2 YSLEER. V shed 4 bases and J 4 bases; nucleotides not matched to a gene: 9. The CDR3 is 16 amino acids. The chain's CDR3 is CASSPRGTGYADTQYF. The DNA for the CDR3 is TGCGCCAGCAGCCCGCGGGGGACAGGGTACGCAGATACGCAGTATTTT.

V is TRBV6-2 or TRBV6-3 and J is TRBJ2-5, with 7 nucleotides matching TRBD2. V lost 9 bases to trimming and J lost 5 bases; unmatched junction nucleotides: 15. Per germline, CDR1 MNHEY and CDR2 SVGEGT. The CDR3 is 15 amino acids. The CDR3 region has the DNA TGTGCCAGTAATCAACAACTAGCGCGGCTGGAGACCCAGTACTTC. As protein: CASNQQLARLETQYF.

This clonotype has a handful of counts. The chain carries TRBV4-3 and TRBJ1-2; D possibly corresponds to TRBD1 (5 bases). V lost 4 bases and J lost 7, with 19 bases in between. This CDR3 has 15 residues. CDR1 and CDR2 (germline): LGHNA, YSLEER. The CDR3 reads CASSRGGQGPSGYTF. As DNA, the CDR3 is TGCGCCAGCAGCCGAGGTGGGCAGGGCCCCAGTGGCTACACCTTC.

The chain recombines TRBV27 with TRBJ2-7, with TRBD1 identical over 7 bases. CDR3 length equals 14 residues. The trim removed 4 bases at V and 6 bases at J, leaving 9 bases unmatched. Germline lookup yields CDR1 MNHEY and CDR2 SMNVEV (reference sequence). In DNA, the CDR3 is TGTGCCAGCAGTTCCCACGGACAGGAGCTCGAGCAGTACTTC. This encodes CASSSHGQELEQYF.

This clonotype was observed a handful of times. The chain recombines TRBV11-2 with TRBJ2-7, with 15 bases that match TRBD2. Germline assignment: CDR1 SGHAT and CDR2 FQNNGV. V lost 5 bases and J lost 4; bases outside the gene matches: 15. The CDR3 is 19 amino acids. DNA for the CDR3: TGTGCCAGCAGCCCAAGACCGGGACTAGCGGGGGGCTCCGGTTACGAGCAGTACTTC. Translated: CASSPRPGLAGGSGYEQYF.

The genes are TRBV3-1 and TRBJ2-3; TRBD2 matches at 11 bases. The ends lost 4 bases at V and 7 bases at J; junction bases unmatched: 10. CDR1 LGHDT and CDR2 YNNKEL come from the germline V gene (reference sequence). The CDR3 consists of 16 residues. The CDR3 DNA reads TGTGCCAGCAGCCCCTTGTGGCTAGCGGGAGGAAATACGCAGTATTTT. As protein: CASSPLWLAGGNTQYF.

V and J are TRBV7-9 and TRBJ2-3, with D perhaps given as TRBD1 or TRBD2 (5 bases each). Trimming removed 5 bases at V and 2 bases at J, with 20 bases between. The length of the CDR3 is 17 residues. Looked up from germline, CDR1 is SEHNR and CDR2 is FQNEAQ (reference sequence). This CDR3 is CASSTGPSGKNTDTQYF. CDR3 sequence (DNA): TGTGCCAGCAGCACAGGCCCGAGCGGTAAAAACACAGATACGCAGTATTTT. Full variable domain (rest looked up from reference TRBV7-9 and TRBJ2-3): DTGVSQNPRHKITKRGQNVTFRCDPISEHNRLYWYRQTLGQGPEFLTYFQNEAQLEKSRLLSDRFSAERPKGSFSTLEIQRTEQGDSAMYLCASSTGPSGKNTDTQYFGPGTRLTVL.

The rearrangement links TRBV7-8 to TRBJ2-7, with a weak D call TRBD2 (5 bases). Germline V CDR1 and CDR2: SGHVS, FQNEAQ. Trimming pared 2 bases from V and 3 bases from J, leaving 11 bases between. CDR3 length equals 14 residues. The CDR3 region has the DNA TGTGCCAGCAGCTTATACGGGAAGGACTACGAGCAGTACTTC. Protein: CASSLYGKDYEQYF. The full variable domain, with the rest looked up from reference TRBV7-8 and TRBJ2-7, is GAGVSQSPRYKVAKRGQDVALRCDPISGHVSLFWYQQALGQGPEFLTYFQNEAQLDKSGLPSDRFFAERPEGSVSTLKIQRTQQEDSAVYLCASSLYGKDYEQYFGPGTRLTVT.

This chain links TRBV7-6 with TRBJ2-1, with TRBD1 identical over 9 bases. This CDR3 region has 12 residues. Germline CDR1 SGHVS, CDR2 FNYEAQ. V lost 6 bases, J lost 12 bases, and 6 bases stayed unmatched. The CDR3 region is CASSLDRGWQFF. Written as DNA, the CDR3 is TGTGCCAGCAGTTTGGACAGGGGTTGGCAGTTCTTC.

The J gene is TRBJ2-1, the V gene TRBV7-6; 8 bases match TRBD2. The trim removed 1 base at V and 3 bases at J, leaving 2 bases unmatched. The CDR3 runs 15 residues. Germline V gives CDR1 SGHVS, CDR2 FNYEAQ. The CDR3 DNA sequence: TGTGCCAGCAGCTTAGGGACTAGCCTCTACAATGAGCAGTTCTTC. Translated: CASSLGTSLYNEQFF.